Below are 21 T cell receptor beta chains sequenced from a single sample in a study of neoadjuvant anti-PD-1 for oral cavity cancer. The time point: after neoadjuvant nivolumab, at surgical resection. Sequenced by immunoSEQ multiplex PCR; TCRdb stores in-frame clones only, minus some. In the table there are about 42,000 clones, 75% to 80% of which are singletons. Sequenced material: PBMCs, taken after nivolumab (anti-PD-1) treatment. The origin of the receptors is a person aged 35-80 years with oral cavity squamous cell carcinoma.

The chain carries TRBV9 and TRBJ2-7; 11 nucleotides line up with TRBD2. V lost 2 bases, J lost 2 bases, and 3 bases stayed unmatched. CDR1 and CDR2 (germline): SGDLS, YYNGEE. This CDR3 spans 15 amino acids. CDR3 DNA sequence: TGTGCCAGCAGCGTTGGGACTAGCGGCCCCTACGAGCAGTACTTC. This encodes CASSVGTSGPYEQYF.

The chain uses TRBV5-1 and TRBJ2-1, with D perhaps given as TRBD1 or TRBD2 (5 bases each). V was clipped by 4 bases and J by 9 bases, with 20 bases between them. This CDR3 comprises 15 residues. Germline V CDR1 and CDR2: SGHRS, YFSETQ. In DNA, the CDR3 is TGCGCCAGCAGCGGAGCTAGGGGTTCCCGGGGTGAGCAGTTCTTC. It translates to CASSGARGSRGEQFF.

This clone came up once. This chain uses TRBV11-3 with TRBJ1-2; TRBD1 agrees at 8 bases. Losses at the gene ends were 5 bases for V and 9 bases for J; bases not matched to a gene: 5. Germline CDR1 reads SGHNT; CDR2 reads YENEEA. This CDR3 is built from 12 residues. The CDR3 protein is CASSGGQGRYTF. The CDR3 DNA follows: TGTGCCAGCAGCGGAGGACAGGGCCGCTACACCTTC.

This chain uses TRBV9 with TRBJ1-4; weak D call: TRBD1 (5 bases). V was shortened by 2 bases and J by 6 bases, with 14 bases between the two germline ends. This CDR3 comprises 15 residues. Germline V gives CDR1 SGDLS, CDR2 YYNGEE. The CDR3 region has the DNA TGTGCCAGCAGCGTGGGTGGGGGTTTGGATGAAAAACTGTTTTTT. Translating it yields CASSVGGGLDEKLFF.

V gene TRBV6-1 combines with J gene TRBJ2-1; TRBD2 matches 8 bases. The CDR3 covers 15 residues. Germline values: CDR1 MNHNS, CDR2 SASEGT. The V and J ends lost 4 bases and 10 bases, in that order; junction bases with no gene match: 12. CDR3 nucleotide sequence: TGTGCCAGCAGTGTGCGACGGGGGGGCCAGGTAGAGCAGTTCTTC. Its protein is CASSVRRGGQVEQFF.

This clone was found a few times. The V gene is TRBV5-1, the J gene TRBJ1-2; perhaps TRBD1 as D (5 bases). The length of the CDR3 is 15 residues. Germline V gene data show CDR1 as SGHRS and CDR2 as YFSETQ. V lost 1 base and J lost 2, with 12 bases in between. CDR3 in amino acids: CASSLLSGSNYGYTF. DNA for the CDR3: TGCGCCAGCAGCTTGTTATCAGGGAGCAACTATGGCTACACCTTC.

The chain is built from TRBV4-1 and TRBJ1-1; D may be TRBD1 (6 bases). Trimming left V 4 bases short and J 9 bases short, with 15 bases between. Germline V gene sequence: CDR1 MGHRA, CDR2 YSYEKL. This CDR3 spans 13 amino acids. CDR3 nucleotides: TGCGCCAGCAGCCTCCCCGGACAGCTTAAAGCTTTCTTT. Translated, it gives CASSLPGQLKAFF.

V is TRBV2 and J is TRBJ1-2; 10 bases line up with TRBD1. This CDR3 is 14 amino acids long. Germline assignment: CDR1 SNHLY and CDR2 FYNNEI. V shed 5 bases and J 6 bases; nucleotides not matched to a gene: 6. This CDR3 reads CASSLRQGADGYTF. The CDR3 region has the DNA TGTGCCAGCAGTCTGAGACAGGGGGCGGATGGCTACACCTTC.

CDR3 sequence (DNA): TGTGCCAGCAGCTTAATTAACTATGGCTACACCTTC. Residues: CASSLINYGYTF. The chain carries TRBV7-9 and TRBJ1-2, with D unclear. Trimming stripped 2 bases from V and 1 base from J, with 2 bases between. The germline gives CDR1 SEHNR, CDR2 FQNEAQ (reference sequence). CDR3 length: 12 residues.

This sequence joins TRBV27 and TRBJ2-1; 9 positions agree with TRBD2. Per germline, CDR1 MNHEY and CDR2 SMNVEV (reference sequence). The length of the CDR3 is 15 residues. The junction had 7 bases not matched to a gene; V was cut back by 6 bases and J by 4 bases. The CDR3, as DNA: TGTGCCAGCAGGGAGCGGGGGGCCGTTTACAATGAGCAGTTCTTC. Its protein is CASRERGAVYNEQFF.

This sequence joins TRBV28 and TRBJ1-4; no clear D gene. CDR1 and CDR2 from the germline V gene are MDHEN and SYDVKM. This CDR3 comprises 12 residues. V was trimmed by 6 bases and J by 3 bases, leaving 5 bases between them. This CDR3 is CASRTANEKLFF. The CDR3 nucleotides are TGTGCCAGCAGGACGGCTAATGAAAAACTGTTTTTT.

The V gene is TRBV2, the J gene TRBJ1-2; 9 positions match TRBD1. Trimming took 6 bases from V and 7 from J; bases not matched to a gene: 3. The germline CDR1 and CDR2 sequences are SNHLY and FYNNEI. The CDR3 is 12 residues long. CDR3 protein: CASSRTGVGYTF. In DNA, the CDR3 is TGTGCCAGCAGCCGGACAGGGGTTGGCTACACCTTC.

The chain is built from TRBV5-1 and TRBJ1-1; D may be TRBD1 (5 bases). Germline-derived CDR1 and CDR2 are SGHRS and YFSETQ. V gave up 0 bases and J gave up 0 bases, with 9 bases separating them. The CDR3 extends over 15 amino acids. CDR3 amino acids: CASSLDGAMNTEAFF. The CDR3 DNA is TGCGCCAGCAGCTTGGATGGGGCCATGAACACTGAAGCTTTCTTT.

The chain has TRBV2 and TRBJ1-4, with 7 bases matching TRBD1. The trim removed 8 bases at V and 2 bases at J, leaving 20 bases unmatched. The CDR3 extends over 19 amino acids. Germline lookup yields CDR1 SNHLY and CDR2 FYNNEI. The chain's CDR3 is CASVGEGGGAGGTNEKLFF. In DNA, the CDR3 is TGTGCCAGCGTCGGGGAGGGAGGGGGCGCAGGAGGGACTAATGAAAAACTGTTTTTT.

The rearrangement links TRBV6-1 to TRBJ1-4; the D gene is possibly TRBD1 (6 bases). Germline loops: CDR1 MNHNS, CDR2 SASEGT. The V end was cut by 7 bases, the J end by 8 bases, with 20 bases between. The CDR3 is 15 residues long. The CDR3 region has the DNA TGTGCCAGCAACAACCGGGGGGGGCTGGAAGAAAAACTGTTTTTT. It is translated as CASNNRGGLEEKLFF.

The CDR3 DNA is TGTGCCAGCAGCTCTAGCGGGGGGATCAACTACGAGCAGTACTTC. This sequence encodes CASSSSGGINYEQYF. The rearrangement joins TRBV7-2 to TRBJ2-7, with 11 bases that match TRBD2. The CDR3 extends over 15 amino acids. Germline loops: CDR1 SGHTA, CDR2 FQGNSA. The ends lost 4 bases at V and 3 bases at J; junction bases unmatched: 5.

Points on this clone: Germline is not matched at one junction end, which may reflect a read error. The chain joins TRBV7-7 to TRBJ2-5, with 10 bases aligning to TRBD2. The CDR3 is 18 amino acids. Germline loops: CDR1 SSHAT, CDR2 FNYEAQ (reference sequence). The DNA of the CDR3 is TGTGCTAGCAGCCAGGGCAGCGCTAGCGGGGGCCGGCAAGAGACCCAGTACTTC. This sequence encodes CASSQGSASGGRQETQYF.

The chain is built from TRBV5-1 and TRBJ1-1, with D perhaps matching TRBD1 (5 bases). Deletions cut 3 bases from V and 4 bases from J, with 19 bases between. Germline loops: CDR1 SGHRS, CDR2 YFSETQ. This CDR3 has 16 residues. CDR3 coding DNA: TGCGCCAGCAGCTACCTCGGGAAGGGGCAAGGCACTGAAGCTTTCTTT. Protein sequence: CASSYLGKGQGTEAFF.

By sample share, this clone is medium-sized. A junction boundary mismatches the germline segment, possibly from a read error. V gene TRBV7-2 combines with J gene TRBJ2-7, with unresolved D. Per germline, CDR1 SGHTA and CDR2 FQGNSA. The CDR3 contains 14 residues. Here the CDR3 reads CASTLGNLGYEQYF. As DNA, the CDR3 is TGTGCCAGCACCTTAGGGAACCTGGGCTACGAGCAGTACTTC.

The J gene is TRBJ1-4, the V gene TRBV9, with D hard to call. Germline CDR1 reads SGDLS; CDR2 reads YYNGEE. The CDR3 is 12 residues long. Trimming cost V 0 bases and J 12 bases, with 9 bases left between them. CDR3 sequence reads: CASSVAEGELFF. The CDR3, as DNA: TGTGCCAGCAGCGTAGCTGAGGGTGAACTGTTTTTT.

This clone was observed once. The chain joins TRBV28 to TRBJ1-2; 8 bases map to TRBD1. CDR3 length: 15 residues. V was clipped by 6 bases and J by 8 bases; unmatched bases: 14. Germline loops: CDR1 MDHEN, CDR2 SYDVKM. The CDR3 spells CASRPPIGQGGGYTF. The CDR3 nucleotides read TGTGCCAGCAGACCTCCCATAGGACAGGGCGGCGGCTACACCTTC.